Only a few counts were recorded for the clone carrying this T cell receptor (beta chain). Trimming pared 0 bases from V and 2 bases from J, leaving 19 bases between. The CDR3 is 18 amino acids. Germline V CDR1 and CDR2: LNHNV, YYDKDF (reference sequence). The data derive from a study of T-cell memory formation after mild COVID-19. Across the study: Each donor largely had its own TCR clusters.

Via MiXCR, TCRdb re-called the 5' RACE reads, giving one row per CDR3 protein. The data show some 450,000 distinct CDR3 sequences, around 17% seen once. The sequence derives from a man aged 18 to 29 who had mild COVID-19 (a few samples of this study predate the infection). Cell type and time point are not known. The sequenced sample was PBMCs or a T cell subset sorted from them (not recorded which). The V gene is TRBV15, the J gene TRBJ1-2; D remains unclear. For the CDR3, the DNA is TGTGCCACCAGCAGAGATTTTCATATCGGGTCCCTGAACTATGGCTACACCTTC. Protein: CATSRDFHIGSLNYGYTF.